A single sample gave rise to the 24 T cell receptor beta chains below, sequenced in a study of T-cell memory formation after mild COVID-19. TCRdb re-called the 5' RACE reads with MiXCR, one entry per CDR3 protein. The repertoire holds approximately 340,000 distinct CDR3 sequences, with around 13% as singletons. The sequencing input was PBMCs or a T cell subset sorted from them (not recorded which). These receptors originate from a man younger than 35 who had mild COVID-19 (a few samples of this study predate the infection). Cell type and time point are not known.

This clonotype was observed a handful of times. The chain recombines TRBV4-1 with TRBJ1-4; D ambiguous. The germline CDR1 and CDR2 sequences are MGHRA and YSYEKL. This CDR3 is 18 amino acids long. V lost 6 bases and J 0 bases, leaving 20 bases between the germline ends. As DNA, the CDR3 is TGCGCCAGCAGACCCCTGAAAGCAGGAATCACAACTAATGAAAAACTGTTTTTT. Encoded protein: CASRPLKAGITTNEKLFF.

The chain combines TRBV7-2 with TRBJ2-5, with 8 bases lining up with TRBD2. CDR3 length: 15 amino acids. J gave up 5 bases and V 5 bases, and 10 bases lay outside the gene matches. Germline values: CDR1 SGHTA, CDR2 FQGNSA. The CDR3 region is CASSPGGTFAETQYF. The CDR3 coding sequence is TGTGCCAGCAGCCCGGGAGGGACATTTGCGGAGACCCAGTACTTC.

This clonotype has a count of ten or more. The rearrangement joins TRBV4-2 to TRBJ1-1; D is unresolved. With 1 base removed from V and 1 base from J, the gap between germline ends came to 4 bases. Germline loops: CDR1 LGHNA, CDR2 YNFKEQ. The CDR3 extends over 13 amino acids. CDR3 coding DNA: TGTGCCAGCAGCCAAGGCCCGAACACTGAAGCTTTCTTT. Translating gives CASSQGPNTEAFF.

The V gene is TRBV11-1, the J gene TRBJ2-2; D assignment may be TRBD1 or TRBD2 (5 bases each). Trimming removed 4 bases from V and 7 bases from J, with 19 bases in between. Per the germline V gene, CDR1 is SGHAT and CDR2 is FQDESV (reference sequence). This CDR3 comprises 16 residues. The CDR3 region has the DNA TGTGCCAGCAGCTCCGACACCGGGACGGCTATCGGGGAGCTGTTTTTT. Amino acid sequence: CASSSDTGTAIGELFF. Using reference TRBV11-1 and TRBJ2-2 for the parts outside the CDR3, the full variable domain is EAEVAQSPRYKITEKSQAVAFWCDPISGHATLYWYRQILGQGPELLVQFQDESVVDDSQLPKDRFSAERLKGVDSTLKIQPAELGDSAMYLCASSSDTGTAIGELFFGEGSRLTVL.

V and J are TRBV3-1 and TRBJ2-5; weak D call: TRBD2 (5 bases). Germline CDR1 reads LGHDT; CDR2 reads YNNKEL (reference sequence). Trimming took off 1 base at V and 3 bases at J, with 9 bases between the two ends. CDR3 length: 14 residues. This CDR3 is CASSQGNSEETQYF. The DNA for the CDR3 is TGTGCCAGCAGCCAAGGGAATAGCGAAGAGACCCAGTACTTC.

This clonotype has ten or more counts. The chain couples TRBV4-2 to TRBJ1-5; perhaps TRBD1 as D (6 bases). Trimming removed 0 bases from V and 7 bases from J, with 13 bases in between. Germline V gene lookup returns CDR1 LGHNA and CDR2 YNFKEQ. The CDR3 runs to 15 residues. CDR3 DNA: TGTGCCAGCAGCCAAGATAAGGGGGGGAAACAGCCCCAGCATTTT. The encoded protein is CASSQDKGGKQPQHF.

The chain joins TRBV4-1 to TRBJ1-4; D gene unclear. Germline V gene data show CDR1 as MGHRA and CDR2 as YSYEKL. The CDR3 spans 13 residues. V was clipped by 4 bases and J by 8 bases, with 11 bases between them. The chain's CDR3 is CASSRIGGEKLFF. The DNA for the CDR3 is TGCGCCAGCAGCCGGATCGGAGGGGAAAAACTGTTTTTT.

This clonotype has a handful of counts. The J gene is TRBJ1-2, the V gene TRBV6-2 or TRBV6-3; TRBD1 matches at 7 bases. This CDR3 is built from 15 residues. Germline CDR1 MNHEY, CDR2 SVGEGT. V lost 5 bases to trimming and J lost 4 bases; unmatched junction nucleotides: 10. CDR3 region: CASSQRDSSPYGYTF. The CDR3 nucleotides read TGTGCCAGCAGTCAAAGGGACAGCTCTCCCTATGGCTACACCTTC.

V usage is TRBV21-1 and J usage is TRBJ1-2. TRBV21-1 is assigned pseudogene status. This CDR3 region has 17 residues. The CDR3 bases are TGTGCCAGCAGCAAAGCGCAGGGCCCCTTATCTAACTATGGCTACACCTTC. It codes for CASSKAQGPLSNYGYTF.

The chain employs TRBV12-3 or TRBV12-4 and TRBJ2-2; a weak D match, TRBD2 (6 bases). The CDR3 runs 16 residues. V was pared by 1 base and J by 5 bases, with 14 bases between. The DNA of the CDR3 is TGTGCCAGCAGTTTAGTGGTCAGCGGGCTTACCGGGGAGCTGTTTTTT. Protein product: CASSLVVSGLTGELFF.

This clonotype was seen a few times. The chain couples TRBV5-6 to TRBJ2-7, with D perhaps TRBD2 (5 bases). The CDR3 contains 13 residues. V lost 4 bases and J 3 bases, leaving 11 bases between the germline ends. Germline CDR1 is SGHDT and CDR2 is YYEEEE. CDR3: CASSKERNYEQYF. The CDR3 DNA reads as TGTGCCAGCAGCAAGGAGCGGAACTACGAGCAGTACTTC.

The CDR3 spells CASSLEGLASNEQFF. In nucleotides, the CDR3 is TGTGCCAGCAGCCTGGAGGGACTAGCAAGCAATGAGCAGTTCTTC. The J gene is TRBJ2-1, the V gene TRBV5-4; TRBD2 matches at 9 bases. J was trimmed by 6 bases and V by 4 bases; bases with no gene match: 8. Germline assignment: CDR1 SGHNT and CDR2 YYREEE (reference sequence). This CDR3 comprises 15 residues.

This sequence joins TRBV5-1 and TRBJ2-5; D remains ambiguous. The CDR3 has 14 amino acids. CDR1 is SGHRS and CDR2 is YFSETQ in the germline V gene. The V and J ends lost 4 bases and 1 base respectively, with 11 bases between them. Written as DNA, the CDR3 is TGCGCCAGCAGCCCGACTCCTCTCCAAGAGACCCAGTACTTC. Translating it yields CASSPTPLQETQYF.

V and J are TRBV7-3 and TRBJ2-3, with D maybe TRBD2 (6 bases). CDR3 length: 14 residues. V lost 4 bases and J lost 6, with 14 bases in between. Germline V gene sequence: CDR1 SGHTA, CDR2 FQGTGA. The CDR3 DNA is TGTGCCAGCAGCTCCTGGGGGAGCGGGGATACGCAGTATTTT. Its translation: CASSSWGSGDTQYF.

The V call is TRBV20-1, the J call TRBJ1-1; TRBD1 matches at 7 bases. V was clipped by 1 base and J by 5 bases; unmatched bases: 13. CDR1 is DFQATT, CDR2 SNEGSKA, per germline (reference sequence). The CDR3 has 16 residues. The CDR3 spells CSARVSQGSVRTEAFF. The CDR3 coding sequence is TGCAGTGCTAGAGTATCACAGGGGTCCGTAAGAACTGAAGCTTTCTTT.

The chain links TRBV7-8 to TRBJ1-3; D remains ambiguous. The V gene's germline CDR1 is SGHVS and CDR2 FQNEAQ. The CDR3 has 16 amino acids. V was shortened by 5 bases and J by 3 bases, with 17 bases between the two germline ends. CDR3 bases: TGTGCCAGCAGCCCACGGAGGGCGCGAAGTGGAAACACCATATATTTT. Translation gives CASSPRRARSGNTIYF. Full variable domain (outside the CDR3, taken from reference TRBV7-8 and TRBJ1-3): GAGVSQSPRYKVAKRGQDVALRCDPISGHVSLFWYQQALGQGPEFLTYFQNEAQLDKSGLPSDRFFAERPEGSVSTLKIQRTQQEDSAVYLCASSPRRARSGNTIYFGEGSWLTVV.

This clonotype was recorded a few times. CDR3: CASSPLSNEQFF. The CDR3 nucleotides read TGTGCCAGCAGCCCCCTGAGCAATGAGCAGTTCTTC. The rearrangement links TRBV9 to TRBJ2-1, with D unclear. The CDR3 has 12 amino acids. The ends were cut back, 4 bases at V and 6 bases at J, with 8 bases in the middle. Germline assignment: CDR1 SGDLS and CDR2 YYNGEE.

The chain uses TRBV7-2 and TRBJ1-3; TRBD1 might be the D (6 bases). CDR1 SGHTA and CDR2 FQGNSA come from the germline V gene. Trimming took 5 bases from V and 4 from J, leaving 15 bases between them. CDR3 length: 15 amino acids. Here the CDR3 DNA reads TGTGCCAGCAGCCCCGGGAGGGGGATCGGAAACACCATATATTTT. Its translation: CASSPGRGIGNTIYF.

There are a few counts of this clonotype. The rearrangement joins TRBV5-1 to TRBJ1-5; TRBD1 might be the D (6 bases). Trimming took 4 bases from V and 0 from J, leaving 11 bases between them. CDR1 SGHRS and CDR2 YFSETQ come from the germline V gene. The CDR3 runs 15 residues. CDR3 sequence reads: CASSVGTNSNQPQHF. The CDR3 DNA follows: TGCGCCAGCAGCGTCGGGACAAATAGCAATCAGCCCCAGCATTTT.

This clonotype has ten or more counts. The rearrangement uses TRBV7-2 and TRBJ2-1; TRBD1 matches 8 bases. This CDR3 has 14 residues. Germline loops: CDR1 SGHTA, CDR2 FQGNSA. Germline trimming cut 3 bases from V and 6 bases from J; bases unmatched to any gene: 4. DNA for the CDR3: TGTGCCAGCAGCTTGGACCAGGGGGCCAATGAGCAGTTCTTC. Amino acids: CASSLDQGANEQFF.

This clonotype was picked up a small number of times. The chain combines TRBV27 with TRBJ1-4; 7 nucleotides align to TRBD1. V lost 4 bases to trimming and J lost 11 bases; unmatched junction nucleotides: 10. In germline, CDR1 is MNHEY, CDR2 SMNVEV (reference sequence). This CDR3 region has 14 residues. This chain's CDR3 is CASSSDRAPGKLFF. CDR3 sequence (DNA): TGTGCCAGCAGTTCCGACAGGGCCCCCGGGAAACTGTTTTTT. The whole variable domain, filled in from reference TRBV27 and TRBJ1-4, reads EAQVTQNPRYLITVTGKKLTVTCSQNMNHEYMSWYRQDPGLGLRQIYYSMNVEVTDKGDVPEGYKVSRKEKRNFPLILESPSPNQTSLYFCASSSDRAPGKLFFGSGTQLSVL.

V gene TRBV20-1 combines with J gene TRBJ2-7; 7 nucleotides agree with TRBD2. Trimming at V came to 0 bases and at J to 1 base, leaving 3 bases not matched to a gene. Germline V gene sequence: CDR1 DFQATT, CDR2 SNEGSKA (reference sequence). The CDR3 loop spans 14 amino acids. Here the CDR3 reads CSARDERGSYEQYV. DNA for the CDR3: TGCAGTGCTAGAGACGAGCGGGGATCCTACGAGCAGTACGTC.

This clonotype turned up a few times. V usage is TRBV4-1 and J usage is TRBJ2-7; 9 bases map to TRBD1. Germline values: CDR1 MGHRA, CDR2 YSYEKL. This CDR3 region has 15 residues. The J segment lost 6 bases and the V segment lost 3 bases, leaving 9 bases of the junction unmatched. The CDR3 bases are TGCGCCAGCAGCCACTCCGGGACAGGGAATTCCGAGCAGTACTTC. This encodes CASSHSGTGNSEQYF.

This clonotype was detected ten times or more. One base away lies a much larger clone, so this may be a sequencing read error. The rearrangement joins TRBV2 to TRBJ2-3; no definite D call. The germline V gene has CDR1 SNHLY and CDR2 FYNNEI. The germline V and J ends were trimmed by 6 bases and 2 bases, with 3 bases remaining between them. CDR3 length: 11 residues. The CDR3 DNA follows: TGTGCCAGCAGATACACAGATACGCAGTATTTT. Its translation is CASRYTDTQYF.